The T cell receptor beta chain under discussion was sequenced for a study of blood T cell repertoires in COVID-19 (dated by TCRdb to the early 2020s). About the full investigation: Samples covering the acute and convalescent phases of COVID-19 were provided by collaborators in the United States, Italy and Spain. The material from the prospective study consisted of cDNA or gDNA derived from T cells, B-cell-depleted T cells, or PBMCs. Deeply sampled blood TCRbeta repertoires from subjects exposed to, actively infected with, or recovered from COVID-19 were included in the dataset. The repertoires were released in a freely available public database intended as a resource for research on the immune response to SARS-CoV-2. Samples came from the ongoing ImmuneRACE study (first 160 participants) plus 1,254 subjects from 6 global collaborators. Nearly every sample came with metadata listing a de-identified subject ID, COVID-19 status, age in years and sex. Where available, HLA class I and class II types were taken from metadata supplied by the sample provider and were not determined by assay-based typing.

Overall study outcomes, separate from this receptor: How much clinical and demographic metadata was included differed by source and by participant, and the metadata was provided uncurated.

The immunoSEQ Assay, a bias-controlled multiplex PCR, was used to amplify TCRbeta CDR3 regions from genomic DNA. Processing in the source paper ran as follows. The number of nucleated cells in each sample was estimated from the amplification of reference gene primers within the assay. Sequence reads were collapsed and filtered to measure the absolute abundance of every unique TCRbeta CDR3 rearrangement. For each sample, productive Simpson clonality was calculated as the square root of Simpson's diversity index across productive rearrangements. What TCRdb holds here is the immuneACCESS table cut down to in-frame rearrangements. Part of the clones is not present; checked against another copy, under half of the missing clones reflect an unresolved V gene, and the others are unexplained. D and trimming come from the DNA, and the V and J calls and clone size come from that table. The sample contains 150,000 or so clones, about 89% of them found a single time. Jointly, the top ten make up approximately 10% of the sample.

One collaborating source in Seattle enrolled patients during active infection and followed them longitudinally through the course of disease. Whole blood was collected in K2EDTA tubes by collaborating institutions according to the institutions' own protocols. For TCRbeta analysis, collaborators shipped samples in one of three forms: frozen whole blood, isolated PBMCs, or DNA extracted from either of those sample types. A word on this clone: No antigen is known for it. Per-base quality was not reported, and no clone a single base away is much larger than it.

Sequenced: peripheral blood. The sequence was collected from a woman in her seventies with COVID-19, enrolled during active disease.

The DNA sequence is TGTGCCAGCAGAAGAGGGAACACTGAAGCTTTCTTT. Its amino acids are CASRRGNTEAFF. The V and J segments used are TRBV2 and TRBJ1-1, with the D gene uncertain. At the junction V is shortened by 6 bases and J by 1 base, with 6 bases in between. The germline V gene specifies SNHLY as CDR1 and FYNNEI as CDR2. Spanning cysteine to phenylalanine, the CDR3 consists of 12 amino acids. Only the CDR3 region is kept as DNA, spanning 36 bases read in frame from base 1.